This is a list of T cell receptor beta chains from one sample in a study of cytomegalovirus exposure and HLA in healthy donors. Sequenced by immunoSEQ multiplex PCR; TCRdb stores in-frame clones only, minus some. The data show around 250,000 clones, around 81% seen once. The specimen was PBMCs. Receptors originate from a woman aged 55-75 years in good health and CMV-seropositive. Each CDR3 is given with its conserved first and last residue. The D gene is left open where the match is weak. Not every row has a clone size; where given, it reads once, few, many or a size class.

V gene	J gene	D gene	clone size	CDR3 DNA	CDR3 protein
TRBV5-1	TRBJ2-2	TRBD1	-	TGCGCCAGCAGCTATTTCGGACAGGGGGCGAGCACCGGGGAGCTGTTTTTT	CASSYFGQGASTGELFF
TRBV6-1	TRBJ1-5	-	-	TGTGCCAGCAGTCTACAGCTTTATAGCAATCAGCCCCAGCATTTT	CASSLQLYSNQPQHF
TRBV29-1	TRBJ2-1	TRBD2	-	TGCAGCGTTGATAAGACTAGCGGCAATGAGCAGTTCTTC	CSVDKTSGNEQFF
TRBV9	TRBJ1-5	-	-	TGTGCCAGCAGCGCCTCGGGGGTGGCCCAGCCCCAGCATTTT	CASSASGVAQPQHF
TRBV30	TRBJ2-2	TRBD1	-	TGTGCCTGGGAACCTTTGACAGGGACGCGCACCGGGGAGCTGTTTTTT	CAWEPLTGTRTGELFF
TRBV5-6	TRBJ1-5	-	-	TGTGCCAGCAGCTTGGGGGGCGGTCAGCCCCAGCATTTT	CASSLGGGQPQHF
TRBV5-4	TRBJ2-1	TRBD1	-	TGTGCCAGCAGCCTGACAGGGGGCAATGAGCAGTTCTTC	CASSLTGGNEQFF
TRBV19	TRBJ1-1	-	-	TGTGCCAGTAGTCCACAGGGCTGGGGCACTGAAGCTTTCTTT	CASSPQGWGTEAFF
TRBV27	TRBJ2-7	TRBD2	-	TGTGCCAGCAGTTCCGGGACTAGCGCATACGAGCAGTACTTC	CASSSGTSAYEQYF
TRBV27	TRBJ1-5	TRBD1	-	TGTGCCAGCAGCCGGACAGGGCAGATTCGCAATCAGCCCCAGCATTTT	CASSRTGQIRNQPQHF
TRBV5-1	TRBJ1-1	-	once	TGCGCCAGCAGACCCGGGACACTCCTATCCTTGAACACTGAAGCTTTCTTT	CASRPGTLLSLNTEAFF
TRBV7-2	TRBJ1-3	-	few	TGTGCCAGCAGCTCCCAGGCCGGTTTATCTGGAAACACCATATATTTT	CASSSQAGLSGNTIYF
TRBV27	TRBJ2-2	-	once	TGTGCCAGCAGTTGGGCGCTGACCGGGGAGCTGTTTTTT	CASSWALTGELFF
TRBV4-1	TRBJ2-3	TRBD1	once	TGCGCCAGCAGCCGGACAGGGTACACAGATACGCAGTATTTT	CASSRTGYTDTQYF
TRBV29-1	TRBJ2-3	TRBD2	-	TGCAGCGTCCAGGGGACTAGCGGAGAGCATACTAGCACAGATACGCAGTATTTT	CSVQGTSGEHTSTDTQYF
TRBV7-9	TRBJ2-7	-	-	TGTTCCAGCGGAAGTGACAGCACGACCTACGAGCAGTACTTC	CSSGSDSTTYEQYF
TRBV29-1	TRBJ1-1	-	few	TGCAGCGTTGGAGGCACTGAAGCTTTCTTT	CSVGGTEAFF
TRBV19	TRBJ2-7	-	-	TGTGCCAGTAGTTTTAGGAGCGAGCAGTACTTC	CASSFRSEQYF
TRBV7-9	TRBJ2-7	TRBD1	once	TGTGCCAGCAGCAGCCCCGGGACAGGCGACTCCTACGAGCAGTACTTC	CASSSPGTGDSYEQYF
TRBV7-6	TRBJ2-1	TRBD1	-	TGTGCCAGCAGCCCGTCGACAGGGGATAGCCATGAGCAGTTCTTC	CASSPSTGDSHEQFF
TRBV9	TRBJ2-5	TRBD2	-	TGTGCCAGCACGACTAGCGGAGAGGAGACCCAGTACTTC	CASTTSGEETQYF
TRBV9	TRBJ2-7	TRBD1	-	TGTGCCAGCAGCTGTCTGGGACAGAACTACGAGCAGTACTTC	CASSCLGQNYEQYF
TRBV2	TRBJ1-2	TRBD1	-	TGTGCCAGCAGTGAGGGACAGGGTCTAGGCTACACCTTC	CASSEGQGLGYTF
TRBV18	TRBJ2-7	TRBD2	-	TGTGCCAGCTCACCTGGGACTAGCGGGTACGAGCAGTACTTC	CASSPGTSGYEQYF
TRBV5-6	TRBJ2-2	TRBD1	-	TGTGCCAGCACTCGTCTCCAGGGGGCCTACACCGGGGAGCTGTTTTTT	CASTRLQGAYTGELFF
TRBV5-1	TRBJ2-1	TRBD2	-	TGCGCCAGCACTTCGGGAGGCGCTGGAAACAATGAGCAGTTCTTC	CASTSGGAGNNEQFF
TRBV2	TRBJ1-5	-	-	TGTGCCAGTGGCCAGACACTTAGCAATCAGCCCCAGCATTTT	CASGQTLSNQPQHF
TRBV28	TRBJ1-5	TRBD1	few	TGTGCCAGCAGTGACTGGACAGGGGTCGATCAGCCCCAGCATTTT	CASSDWTGVDQPQHF
TRBV19	TRBJ2-2	-	-	TGTGCAAGGGGGACAAGGAGGGAGGGCACCGGGGAGCTGTTTTTT	CARGTRREGTGELFF
TRBV5-1	TRBJ2-1	TRBD1	once	TGCGCCAGCAGCTTGGAGGGACAGGGTTCCTTCAATGAGCAGTTCTTC	CASSLEGQGSFNEQFF
TRBV7-8	TRBJ1-5	-	-	TGTGCCAGCAGCCTGGACTATAGCAATCAGCCCCAGCATTTT	CASSLDYSNQPQHF
TRBV27	TRBJ2-3	-	-	TGTGCCAGCAGTTTTCGGGGACAAAGCACAGATACGCAGTATTTT	CASSFRGQSTDTQYF
TRBV6-5	TRBJ1-1	-	-	TGTGCCAGCAGTCCACAGGGAAGAGTCACTGAAGCTTTCTTT	CASSPQGRVTEAFF
TRBV7-9	TRBJ2-7	-	-	TGTTCCAGCAGCTCCAGGGCTTACGAGCAGTACTTC	CSSSSRAYEQYF
TRBV9	TRBJ1-5	-	-	TGTGCCAGCAGCGTAGGGGCCAACGATCAGCCCCAGCATTTT	CASSVGANDQPQHF
TRBV28	TRBJ2-1	TRBD2	-	TGTGCCAGCAGTTTAACGGTCGGAGCTAGCGGATCCAATGAGCAGTTCTTC	CASSLTVGASGSNEQFF
TRBV28	TRBJ2-7	TRBD1	-	TGTGCCAGCAGCCCCGGGACAGGAGCCTACGAGCAGTACTTC	CASSPGTGAYEQYF
TRBV29-1	TRBJ1-1	-	-	TGCAGCGTCCAACCTAGACAGGCGCTAACTGAAGCTTTCTTT	CSVQPRQALTEAFF
TRBV12-5	TRBJ1-5	-	few	TGTGCTAGTGGTTTGAGCTCAGGACTTAGCAATCAGCCCCAGCATTTT	CASGLSSGLSNQPQHF
TRBV6-5	TRBJ2-7	-	-	TGTGCCAGCAGAGACGGGAGGCAGGGGTTCGAGCAGTACTTC	CASRDGRQGFEQYF
TRBV7-9	TRBJ2-7	-	-	TGTTCCAGCAGCCTCCTGTGGGGCGACGAGCAGTACTTC	CSSSLLWGDEQYF
TRBV19	TRBJ1-3	-	-	TGTGCCAGTAGTATTCGACTCTCTGGAAACACCATATATTTT	CASSIRLSGNTIYF
TRBV15	TRBJ2-3	TRBD1	once	TGTGCCACCAGCAGAGGAGGTCCCGGACAGGGGGCTAGCACAGATACGCAGTATTTT	CATSRGGPGQGASTDTQYF
TRBV30	TRBJ1-1	TRBD1	-	TGTGCCTGGAGTCGAATAAACTTACAGGGGGCGCGGGACACTGAAGCTTTCTTT	CAWSRINLQGARDTEAFF
TRBV4-1	TRBJ1-6	TRBD1	-	TGCGCCAGCAGCCAAGACCCCGGGACAGGGGTTTCACCCCTCCACTTT	CASSQDPGTGVSPLHF
TRBV6-6	TRBJ1-2	TRBD1	few	TGTGCCAGCAGTCGAGGGGGCACTTTGGGCTACACCTTC	CASSRGGTLGYTF
TRBV18	TRBJ2-1	TRBD2	once	TGTGCCAGCTCACCACCGGAGGGCGGGAGGGTAATGGATGAGCAGTTCTTC	CASSPPEGGRVMDEQFF
TRBV9	TRBJ1-2	-	once	TGTGCCAGCACCCGAGACAGCACGGAGGGCTACACCTTC	CASTRDSTEGYTF
TRBV6-5	TRBJ1-1	-	-	TGTGCCAGCAGAATTTCGACAGGCCCCACTGAAGCTTTCTTT	CASRISTGPTEAFF
TRBV2	TRBJ1-5	-	-	TGTGCCAGCCGGAACAGGGTGGGACAGCCCCAGCATTTT	CASRNRVGQPQHF
TRBV6-1	TRBJ2-2	TRBD2	-	TGTGCCAGCAGTGAATATAGCGGGGGGAGGGCCGGGGAGCTGTTTTTT	CASSEYSGGRAGELFF
TRBV28	TRBJ2-5	TRBD1	-	TGTGCCAGCAGGGGGTCGACAGGGTTCCAAGAGACCCAGTACTTC	CASRGSTGFQETQYF
TRBV28	TRBJ1-3	-	-	TGTGCCAGTAGTCGCTCTGGAAACACCATATATTTT	CASSRSGNTIYF
TRBV4-2	TRBJ2-2	TRBD1	-	TGTGCCAGCAGCCGAATGACAGGGGATACCGGGGAGCTGTTTTTT	CASSRMTGDTGELFF
TRBV19	TRBJ1-5	-	-	TGTGCCAGTAGTATTGCGGGAAAGCGGAGGACAAAGAGCAATCAGCCCCAGCATTTT	CASSIAGKRRTKSNQPQHF
TRBV9	TRBJ2-1	TRBD2	-	TGTGCCAGCAGCGTAGGGGAGGGACTAGCGGGAGGATACAATGAGCAGTTCTTC	CASSVGEGLAGGYNEQFF
TRBV6-1	TRBJ1-2	-	-	TGTGCCAGCAGCCACAACGCAGGGGCGCAGGGAGGCTACACCTTC	CASSHNAGAQGGYTF
TRBV2	TRBJ1-2	TRBD1	-	TGTGCCAGCAGTCCACAGGGGTATGGCTACACCTTC	CASSPQGYGYTF